This T cell receptor beta chain appears in the sequencing data of a study of cytomegalovirus exposure and HLA in healthy donors. At the level of the study: For the roughly 400 genotyped donors, 81% fell within the Caucasian-associated ancestry cluster.

It was with 60 Vbeta and 13 Jbeta primers that the PCR ran. The repertoire was sequenced with immunoSEQ multiplex PCR; TCRdb's copy has only in-frame clones and lacks some. The repertoire holds 60,000 to 90,000 clones, with more than 65% as singletons. CDR1 GTSNPN and CDR2 SVGIG come from the germline V gene (reference sequence). The CDR3 has 13 residues. V was pared by 2 bases and J by 6 bases, with 10 bases between. For this clone: Its target is unknown.

The study, taken as a whole, reports: One variant, a missense change in DCLRE1C, was linked in a later analysis to TCR beta V- and J-gene trimming. Most CMV-associated TCR beta chains were later found to appear HLA-restricted.

This TCR was recovered from a man between 65 and 79 years old in good health and CMV-seropositive. The specimen was PBMCs. The V and J genes are TRBV30 and TRBJ2-2; D is ambiguous. The CDR3 DNA reads TGTGCCTGGAGTCCACGAGTGTCCGGGGAGCTGTTTTTT. It translates to CAWSPRVSGELFF.